This T cell receptor (beta chain) came from a study of T cell repertoires in cytomegalovirus infection. The CDR3 contains 14 residues. The V and J ends lost 3 bases and 3 bases respectively, with 11 bases between them. Germline-derived CDR1 and CDR2 are MDHEN and SYDVKM. Each CDR3 protein is one row after TCRdb ran MiXCR on the reads. This table holds 350,000 to 400,000 distinct CDR3 sequences, about 34% found once. This clonotype was picked up many times. Its antigen remains unidentified. The sample was cultured PBMCs, taken from culture after CMV antigen stimulation. The sequence derives from a human donor in good health (CMV status not recorded). Some clones in this sample may be carry-over from other donors' samples. The V gene is TRBV28, the J gene TRBJ1-1, with D unresolved. The CDR3 reads CASSLLRADTEAFF. In DNA form, the CDR3 reads TGTGCCAGCAGTTTGTTAAGGGCGGACACTGAAGCTTTCTTT.